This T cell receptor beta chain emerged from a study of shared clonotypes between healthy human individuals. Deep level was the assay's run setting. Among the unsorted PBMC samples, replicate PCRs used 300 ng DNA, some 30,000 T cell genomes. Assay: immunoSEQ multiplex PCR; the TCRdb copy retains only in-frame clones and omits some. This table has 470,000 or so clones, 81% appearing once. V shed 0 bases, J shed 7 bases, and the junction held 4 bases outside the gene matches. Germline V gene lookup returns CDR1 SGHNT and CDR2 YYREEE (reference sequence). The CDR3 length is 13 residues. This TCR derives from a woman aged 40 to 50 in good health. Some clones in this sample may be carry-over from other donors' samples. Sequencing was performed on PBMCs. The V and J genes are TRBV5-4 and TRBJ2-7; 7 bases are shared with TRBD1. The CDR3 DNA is TGTGCCAGCAGCTTGGACAGGGGTGGAGAGCAGTACTTC. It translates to CASSLDRGGEQYF.